A single sample is the source of the 26 T cell receptor beta chains below, sequenced in a study of T cell repertoires in cytomegalovirus infection. Their specific antigens are unknown. TCRdb re-called the reads through MiXCR, storing one row per CDR3 protein. The sample holds around 750,000 distinct CDR3 sequences; less than 35% are singletons and the top ten take 9.5% to 15%. The starting material was cultured CD8+ T cells from PBMCs, obtained from culture after CMV antigen stimulation. The origin of the receptors is a human donor in good health (CMV status not recorded). Some clones in this sample may be carry-over from other donors' samples.

This clonotype was observed a handful of times. J is TRBJ1-4 and V is TRBV7-9; weak D call: TRBD1 (6 bases). This CDR3 comprises 19 residues. In germline, CDR1 is SEHNR, CDR2 FQNEAQ (reference sequence). Between the trimmed V and J ends, which lost 3 bases and 0 bases, there was a span of 20 bases. The CDR3 protein is CASSFPGQTTYSTNEKLFF. Written as DNA, the CDR3 is TGTGCCAGCAGCTTTCCTGGACAGACAACCTATTCAACTAATGAAAAACTGTTTTTT.

The chain recombines TRBV20-1 with TRBJ1-2; no clear D. CDR1 is DFQATT, CDR2 SNEGSKA, per germline (reference sequence). The CDR3 runs to 11 residues. V was trimmed by 4 bases and J by 3 bases, leaving 6 bases between them. CDR3 in amino acids: CSAKPYYGYTF. The CDR3 nucleotides are TGCAGTGCTAAACCGTACTATGGCTACACCTTC.

This clonotype was seen many times. This rearrangement joins TRBV6-1 to TRBJ2-2, with TRBD1 matching 7 bases. After removal of 4 bases from V and 0 bases from J, the junction contained 8 bases not matched to a gene. This CDR3 spans 17 amino acids. Germline-derived CDR1 and CDR2 are MNHNS and SASEGT. CDR3 loop: CASSGQGKGPNTGELFF. The CDR3 DNA reads as TGTGCCAGCAGTGGACAGGGAAAGGGGCCGAACACCGGGGAGCTGTTTTTT.

This clonotype was counted between two and nine times. The V call is TRBV27, the J call TRBJ1-1, with unresolved D. The CDR3 contains 17 residues. The germline gives CDR1 MNHEY, CDR2 SMNVEV (reference sequence). V lost 3 bases and J 1 base, leaving 18 bases between the germline ends. The DNA of the CDR3 is TGTGCCAGCAGTTTCCGCGGACGGTATGCCGCGAACACTGAAGCTTTCTTT. It translates to CASSFRGRYAANTEAFF.

The chain couples TRBV4-3 to TRBJ2-7; 9 nucleotides match TRBD1. Unmatched junction bases numbered 5, after V lost 2 bases and J lost 3 bases. This CDR3 spans 15 amino acids. Germline CDR1 is LGHNA and CDR2 is YSLEER. The CDR3 nucleotides read TGCGCCAGCAGCCAATCCGAGACAGGGGGCTACGAGCAGTACGTC. Translation gives CASSQSETGGYEQYV.

This clonotype was seen a handful of times. This CDR3 is CASSLSSTSNQPQHF. Here the CDR3 DNA reads TGTGCCAGCAGTTTAAGCAGTACGAGCAATCAGCCCCAGCATTTT. The V and J genes are TRBV27 and TRBJ1-5; D is undetermined. Germline V gives CDR1 MNHEY, CDR2 SMNVEV (reference sequence). CDR3 length: 15 residues. The germline V and J ends were trimmed by 2 bases and 1 base, with 9 bases remaining between them.

A few counts support this clonotype. The V gene is TRBV5-1, the J gene TRBJ2-2; no reliable D call. V gave up 0 bases and J gave up 4 bases, with 7 bases separating them. The CDR3 is made up of 14 amino acids. From germline, CDR1 is SGHRS and CDR2 YFSETQ. CDR3 in amino acids: CASSLAEVTGELFF. The CDR3 bases are TGCGCCAGCAGCTTGGCCGAGGTCACCGGGGAGCTGTTTTTT.

The chain employs TRBV27 and TRBJ2-3; D is ambiguous. This CDR3 is built from 16 residues. Trimming cost V 0 bases and J 3 bases, with 13 bases left between them. Per the germline V gene, CDR1 is MNHEY and CDR2 is SMNVEV (reference sequence). CDR3: CASSLSSSQPTDTQYF. In nucleotides, the CDR3 is TGTGCCAGCAGTTTATCCTCTTCCCAGCCTACAGATACGCAGTATTTT.

This clonotype was picked up one time. The J gene is TRBJ1-1, the V gene TRBV13, with TRBD1 as a possible D gene (5 bases). This CDR3 has 15 residues. Trimming shortened V by 5 bases and J by 8 bases, and 21 bases separated the two germline ends. Germline CDR1 PRHDT, CDR2 FYEKMQ (reference sequence). The CDR3 protein is CASSVRGLGTPEAFF. The CDR3, as DNA: TGTGCCAGCAGCGTTCGCGGTCTGGGGACCCCGGAAGCTTTCTTT.

A few counts support this clonotype. Since a much larger clone is just one base distant, this may be a read error. The chain employs TRBV3-1 and TRBJ2-3, with D hard to call. V dropped 4 bases and J dropped 2 bases, with 7 bases sitting between them. This CDR3 has 13 amino acids. CDR1 and CDR2 (germline): LGHDT, YNNKEL (reference sequence). This CDR3 reads CASSPGFTDTQYF. The CDR3 nucleotides read TGTGCCAGCAGCCCGGGCTTCACAGATACGCAGTATTTT.

The chain couples TRBV11-2 to TRBJ2-1, with D maybe TRBD2 (5 bases). V was pared by 1 base and J by 7 bases, with 20 bases between. Germline assignment: CDR1 SGHAT and CDR2 FQNNGV. The CDR3 is 17 amino acids. CDR3 residues: CASSLAGVRAKNNEQFF. The CDR3 nucleotides read TGTGCCAGCAGCTTAGCCGGGGTCCGAGCGAAGAATAATGAGCAGTTCTTC.

This clonotype was observed many times. This chain joins TRBV7-9 and TRBJ1-2, with D unresolved. The CDR3 length is 16 residues. Germline CDR1 SEHNR, CDR2 FQNEAQ (reference sequence). Trimming left V 2 bases short and J 5 bases short, with 18 bases between. The CDR3: CASSLRMADQAYGYTF. In DNA, the CDR3 is TGTGCCAGCAGCTTACGAATGGCAGACCAAGCTTATGGCTACACCTTC.

The chain carries TRBV12-5 and TRBJ2-1; 7 positions match TRBD2. The CDR3 totals 16 residues. J lost 10 bases, V lost 3 bases, and 15 bases had no gene match. Germline-derived CDR1 and CDR2 are LGHNT and FRNRAP. CDR3 sequence (DNA): TGTGCTAGTGGTTTCCACCTGCCAACTAGCGAATGGGAGCAGTTCTTC. Translated, it gives CASGFHLPTSEWEQFF.

This clonotype was picked up a small number of times. The J gene is TRBJ1-2, the V gene TRBV19; D is unclear. V was clipped by 5 bases and J by 5 bases, with 21 bases between them. The CDR3 sequence is 16 residues long. Germline V gives CDR1 LNHDA, CDR2 SQIVND (reference sequence). The CDR3 DNA sequence: TGTGCCAGTAGTCGGAGGAGGGTGGACTACCTTTATGGCTACACCTTC. Amino acid sequence: CASSRRRVDYLYGYTF.

The chain has TRBV15 and TRBJ1-1; perhaps TRBD1 as D (5 bases). The CDR3 is 14 amino acids. CDR1 LNHNV and CDR2 YYDKDF come from the germline V gene (reference sequence). Deletions cut 3 bases from V and 1 base from J, with 9 bases between. The CDR3 DNA sequence: TGTGCCACCAGCAGGGGACGGACGAACACTGAAGCTTTCTTT. Residues: CATSRGRTNTEAFF.

This clonotype was counted ten times or more. The chain has TRBV19 and TRBJ2-1; no definite D call. Trimming stripped 6 bases from V and 6 bases from J, with 6 bases between. Germline assignment: CDR1 LNHDA and CDR2 SQIVND (reference sequence). This CDR3 spans 11 amino acids. CDR3 in DNA: TGTGCCAGTAGCTCCCTCAATGAGCAGTTCTTC. This codes for CASSSLNEQFF.

The chain couples TRBV4-2 to TRBJ2-1, with TRBD1 matching 7 bases. The V gene end was trimmed by 5 bases and the J gene end by 5 bases; junction bases not matched to a gene: 12. The germline CDR1 and CDR2 sequences are LGHNA and YNFKEQ. This CDR3 is 16 amino acids long. The CDR3 spells CASSIWGTVVDNEQFF. Here the CDR3 DNA reads TGTGCCAGCAGCATTTGGGGGACAGTGGTCGACAATGAGCAGTTCTTC.

The chain combines TRBV19 with TRBJ1-2; 10 bases line up with TRBD1. There are 17 residues in the CDR3. CDR1 is LNHDA and CDR2 is SQIVND in the germline V gene (reference sequence). V was pared by 5 bases and J by 6 bases, with 15 bases of the junction left unmatched. The CDR3 spells CASSHGTGDIIGHGYTF. In DNA, the CDR3 is TGTGCCAGTAGTCACGGGACAGGGGACATTATAGGGCATGGCTACACCTTC.

The chain combines TRBV4-1 with TRBJ1-1; D not resolved. There are 19 residues in the CDR3. V lost 0 bases and J 1 base, leaving 21 bases between the germline ends. Looked up from germline, CDR1 is MGHRA and CDR2 is YSYEKL. The CDR3 here is CASSQDSGKRRWENTEAFF. DNA of the CDR3: TGCGCCAGCAGCCAAGATTCAGGTAAGAGGCGGTGGGAGAACACTGAAGCTTTCTTT.

The chain employs TRBV7-9 and TRBJ2-7; 14 bases are a match to TRBD2. The CDR3 length is 15 residues. V was pared by 5 bases and J by 7 bases, with 7 bases of the junction left unmatched. Germline CDR1 and CDR2: SEHNR and FQNEAQ (reference sequence). This chain's CDR3 is CASSPRLAGGWEQYF. In nucleotides, the CDR3 is TGTGCCAGCAGCCCCCGACTAGCGGGGGGGTGGGAGCAGTACTTC.

This clonotype was counted only a few times. The rearrangement links TRBV6-2 or TRBV6-3 to TRBJ2-2; D remains ambiguous. The CDR3 is made up of 13 amino acids. Trimming stripped 6 bases from V and 4 bases from J, with 9 bases between. Germline CDR1 is MNHEY and CDR2 is SVGEGT. Written as DNA, the CDR3 is TGTGCCAGCAGCCCCCTGACCACCGGGGAGCTGTTTTTT. Protein: CASSPLTTGELFF.

This clonotype has only one observation. The chain combines TRBV11-1 with TRBJ2-7; no definite D call. In germline, CDR1 is SGHAT, CDR2 FQDESV (reference sequence). Trimming took 6 bases from V and 3 from J, leaving 12 bases between them. This CDR3 spans 13 amino acids. CDR3 loop: CASSYSLLYEQYV. The CDR3 coding sequence is TGTGCCAGCAGTTATTCACTGCTCTACGAGCAGTACGTC.

The chain joins TRBV4-1 to TRBJ1-2, with D possibly TRBD1 on 5 matching bases. This CDR3 region has 17 residues. Germline V lookup: CDR1 MGHRA, CDR2 YSYEKL. With 0 bases removed from V and 7 bases from J, the gap between germline ends came to 21 bases. In DNA form, the CDR3 reads TGCGCCAGCAGCCAAGATCCGCAGGGAGGTGGGGAGGGTGGCTACACCTTC. Its protein product is CASSQDPQGGGEGGYTF.

V usage is TRBV27 and J usage is TRBJ2-7, with 12 bases that match TRBD2. The CDR3 consists of 17 residues. Losses at the gene ends were 5 bases for V and 0 bases for J; bases not matched to a gene: 8. CDR1 and CDR2 from the germline V gene are MNHEY and SMNVEV (reference sequence). Here the CDR3 reads CASSPTSGGPSSYEQYF. For the CDR3, the DNA is TGTGCCAGCAGTCCGACTAGCGGGGGACCCAGCTCCTACGAGCAGTACTTC.

The chain is built from TRBV3-1 and TRBJ2-5; 7 positions match TRBD2. Germline CDR1 and CDR2: LGHDT and YNNKEL (reference sequence). The CDR3 consists of 19 residues. V dropped 0 bases and J dropped 7; count of bases not matched to a gene: 20. In DNA form, the CDR3 reads TGTGCCAGCAGCCAAGATAGGCGCGGCGTGACACGGCAGCGGGGGACCCAGTACTTC. Protein: CASSQDRRGVTRQRGTQYF.

V gene TRBV7-9 combines with J gene TRBJ1-1; D may be TRBD1 (5 bases). Trimming removed 5 bases at V and 3 bases at J, with 22 bases between. Germline values: CDR1 SEHNR, CDR2 FQNEAQ (reference sequence). There are 17 residues in the CDR3. The chain's CDR3 is CASSLDLRGPDHTEAFF. As DNA, the CDR3 is TGTGCCAGCAGCCTGGACCTGAGGGGACCAGACCACACTGAAGCTTTCTTT.